This TCR beta chain was documented in a study of graft-versus-host responses after intestinal transplantation. The overall study: All recipients got anti-thymocyte globulin induction, then tacrolimus and steroids for approximately 3 years.

Measured with immunoSEQ multiplex PCR; TCRdb has only the in-frame clones, and not every one. The sample lists 95,000 to 150,000 clones; over 80% were seen once. Study findings and constraints: Early post-transplant declines in HvG were associated with peak levels of circulating GvH clones.

CDR1 SGHTA and CDR2 FQGTGA come from the germline V gene. Trimming removed 5 bases from V and 1 base from J, with 16 bases in between. CDR3 length: 16 residues. Turning to this clone: Antigen unknown.

The TCR comes from a human donor who received an intestinal transplant. This chain uses TRBV7-3 with TRBJ2-3; D is possibly TRBD2 (5 bases). The starting material was unstimulated CD4+ T cells sorted from spleen or lymph node cells, obtained before intestinal transplant. The CDR3, as DNA: TGTGCCAGCAGCAAGCTAGCTGCTGTGGGCACAGATACGCAGTATTTT. Its protein is CASSKLAAVGTDTQYF.